A selection of T cell receptor beta chains follows, all from one sample in a study of blood T cell repertoires in COVID-19. Produced via immunoSEQ multiplex PCR; TCRdb's table is partial and in-frame only. There are 120,000 to 150,000 clones in the sample; approximately 90% occur only once, and approximately 1.2% lies in the top ten. Specimen: PBMCs or T cells enriched from blood (not recorded which). The receptors shown here come from a woman aged 25 to 45 with acute COVID-19. Both conserved end residues are part of each CDR3. A D gene is named only where the DNA matches it firmly. The listing skips clone size in some rows; elsewhere it reads once, few, many or a size class.

V,J,size,D,length,DNA,CDR3
TRBV11-2,TRBJ2-5,-,-,14,TGTGCCAGCAGCCGAGGGGGGGCCCAAGAGACCCAGTACTTC,CASSRGGAQETQYF
TRBV6-2/TRBV6-3,TRBJ2-1,-,-,15,TGTGCCAGCAGTTATCAACTCCTTCGCTACAATGAGCAGTTCTTC,CASSYQLLRYNEQFF
TRBV6-2/TRBV6-3,TRBJ2-7,-,-,15,TGTGCCAGCAGTTACTCGGCCGGGGAAACCTACGAGCAGTACTTC,CASSYSAGETYEQYF
TRBV30,TRBJ2-3,-,TRBD2,15,TGTGGCCTGGGGTTTGGACTAGCGGAGACAGATACGCAGTATTTT,CGLGFGLAETDTQYF
TRBV30,TRBJ1-1,-,-,12,TGTGCCTGGACAGGGCACAACACTGAAGCTTTCTTT,CAWTGHNTEAFF
TRBV10-3,TRBJ1-1,-,-,13,TGTGCCATCAGTGAGTCGAGTAGCCCTGAAGCTTTCTTT,CAISESSSPEAFF
TRBV2,TRBJ2-1,-,TRBD2,15,TGTGCCAGCAGCCGTAGCGGGAGAAATTTCAATGAGCAGTTCTTC,CASSRSGRNFNEQFF
TRBV2,TRBJ2-1,few,TRBD1,14,TGTGCCAGCTCAGGACAGGGAACCTACAATGAGCAGTTCTTC,CASSGQGTYNEQFF
TRBV19,TRBJ2-5,-,TRBD2,18,TGTGCCAGTAGTATTTCCTCTTTCGGGCTAGCGGGACAAGAGACCCAGTACTTC,CASSISSFGLAGQETQYF
TRBV7-9,TRBJ2-1,once,TRBD2,14,TGTGCCAGCAGGGGACTAGCGGATTACAATGAGCAGTTCTTC,CASRGLADYNEQFF
TRBV4-3,TRBJ1-3,-,-,16,TGCGCCAGCAGCCAAGCACCCGACGGACTCGGAAACACCATATATTTT,CASSQAPDGLGNTIYF
TRBV7-9,TRBJ2-5,-,TRBD2,14,TGTGCCAGCAGCCCTCCGGGACTAGCAGAGACCCAGTACTTC,CASSPPGLAETQYF
TRBV9,TRBJ1-6,-,-,17,TGTGCCAGCAGCCCAGACCGGACTTCCGCGCTTTATTCACCCCTCCACTTT,CASSPDRTSALYSPLHF
TRBV19,TRBJ2-7,-,TRBD2,16,TGTGCCAGTAGTATCTCCTTAAGCGGGAGCTCCTACGAGCAGTACTTC,CASSISLSGSSYEQYF
TRBV6-5,TRBJ2-7,-,TRBD1,15,TGTGCCAGCAGTTACTCGACGGCAGGGGGCTACGAGCAGTACTTC,CASSYSTAGGYEQYF
TRBV5-1,TRBJ1-1,-,-,15,TGCGCCAGCAGCTTGGTCCGCTCCTCGGTCGCTGAAGCTTTCTTT,CASSLVRSSVAEAFF
TRBV27,TRBJ1-6,once,TRBD1,16,TGTGCCAGCCGCCTGGGACAGCCAGACTATAATTCACCCCTCCACTTT,CASRLGQPDYNSPLHF
TRBV28,TRBJ2-1,-,-,14,TGTGCCAGCAGTTTACGCGGACATATCGATGAGCAGTTCTTC,CASSLRGHIDEQFF
TRBV19,TRBJ2-7,-,-,12,TGTGCCAGTAGTCCCCGGACAGACGAGCAGTACTTC,CASSPRTDEQYF
TRBV19,TRBJ1-5,-,-,16,TGTGCCAGTAGTATAGGGGGAGGGGGGATCAATCAGCCCCAGCATTTT,CASSIGGGGINQPQHF
TRBV14,TRBJ2-1,-,TRBD2,18,TGTGCCAGCAGCCACCCCGATCCCCTAGCGGAAATATACAATGAGCAGTTCTTC,CASSHPDPLAEIYNEQFF
TRBV29-1,TRBJ1-5,-,TRBD1,14,TGCAGCGTGGCAGGGGGGCATAGCAATCAGCCCCAGCATTTT,CSVAGGHSNQPQHF
TRBV5-6,TRBJ1-6,-,-,17,TGTGCCAGCAGCGATGGACTCGCGACCTCCTATAATTCACCCCTCCACTTT,CASSDGLATSYNSPLHF
TRBV28,TRBJ2-1,-,TRBD1,14,TGTGCCAGCAAGCCTTACAGGGGGTACAATGAGCAGTTCTTC,CASKPYRGYNEQFF
TRBV7-8,TRBJ1-5,once,TRBD1,13,TGTGCCAGCAGCCGGGGACAGGGCGAGCCCCAGCATTTT,CASSRGQGEPQHF
TRBV27,TRBJ1-2,-,-,14,TGTGCCACCCGAAGCCTCGACAGTCTTTGGGGCTACACCTTC,CATRSLDSLWGYTF
TRBV5-1,TRBJ2-3,-,-,18,TGCGCCAGCAGCTTGGGAGGTACAAGGACATTTAGCACAGATACGCAGTATTTT,CASSLGGTRTFSTDTQYF
TRBV29-1,TRBJ1-1,-,-,12,TGCAGCGTTGACGGGGGGCTCACTGAAGCTTTCTTT,CSVDGGLTEAFF
TRBV10-1,TRBJ1-4,few,TRBD1,15,TGCGCCAGCAACCTACCACGGGACAGGGACGAAAAACTGTTTTTT,CASNLPRDRDEKLFF
TRBV13,TRBJ2-7,-,TRBD1,16,TGTGCCAGCAGCCCCTCAGGGGGCCTGGCCGCCTACGAGCAGTACTTC,CASSPSGGLAAYEQYF
TRBV30,TRBJ1-3,-,TRBD1,16,TGTGCCTGGAGCGTGACAGGGGGCTTGGCTGGAAACACCATATATTTT,CAWSVTGGLAGNTIYF
TRBV6-2/TRBV6-3,TRBJ1-2,-,-,11,TGTGCCAGCAGTTATGGCCTTGGCTACACCTTC,CASSYGLGYTF
TRBV15,TRBJ1-5,-,-,13,TGTGCCACCAGCACCACAGGGAATCAGCCCCAGCATTTT,CATSTTGNQPQHF
TRBV7-9,TRBJ1-1,-,-,15,TGTGCCAGCAGCTTAGCTGTCACGGGGGGTCCTGAAGCTTTCTTT,CASSLAVTGGPEAFF
TRBV9,TRBJ2-5,-,TRBD2,15,TGTGCCAGCAGCGCCGGACTAGCGGGAGCAGAGACCCAGTACTTC,CASSAGLAGAETQYF
TRBV27,TRBJ1-5,-,-,14,TGTGCCAGCAGTTTGTGGTTCGGGAATCAGCCCCAGCATTTT,CASSLWFGNQPQHF
TRBV5-6,TRBJ2-5,-,TRBD1,14,TGTGCCAGCAGCCCGACAGGGTTCCAAGAGACCCAGTACTTC,CASSPTGFQETQYF
TRBV5-4,TRBJ2-2,-,TRBD1,17,TGTGCCAGCAGCCCGTTGATGACAGGGGACCGGGCCGGGGAGCTGTTTTTT,CASSPLMTGDRAGELFF
TRBV4-3,TRBJ2-1,-,TRBD1,17,TGCGCCAGCAGCCAAGATCCCGGACAGGTGCCCTACAATGAGCAGTTCTTC,CASSQDPGQVPYNEQFF
TRBV7-3,TRBJ2-6,-,-,18,TGTGCCAGCAGCTTAAAGGCCAGCTCTACCGGGGGGGCCAACGTCCTGACTTTC,CASSLKASSTGGANVLTF
TRBV3-1/TRBV3-2,TRBJ2-7,-,-,12,TGTGCCAGCAGCCCCTTTACGGGTGCGCAGTACTTC,CASSPFTGAQYF
TRBV24-1,TRBJ2-5,-,TRBD2,16,TGTGCCACCAGTGATTCGAGCGGGAGCCCCCAAGAGACCCAGTACTTC,CATSDSSGSPQETQYF
TRBV5-8,TRBJ2-7,-,TRBD1,11,TGTGCCAGCAGCTTGAGGACAGGGTCCCACTTC,CASSLRTGSHF
TRBV5-1,TRBJ1-2,-,TRBD1,16,TGCGCCAGCAGCTTGGAACACCACAGGGGGAATTATGGCTACACCTTC,CASSLEHHRGNYGYTF
TRBV4-3,TRBJ2-2,-,-,17,TGCGCCAGCAGCCAAGAAGACGGGACAAAGAACACCGGGGAGCTGTTTTTT,CASSQEDGTKNTGELFF
TRBV4-2,TRBJ1-2,once,TRBD1,15,TGTGCCAGCAGCCAGACGGAAACAGGGGTGGGTGGCTACACCTTC,CASSQTETGVGGYTF
TRBV5-4,TRBJ2-2,-,TRBD1,15,TGTGCCAGCAGTACCGGGACAGGGGGCCCCGGGGAGCTGTTTTTT,CASSTGTGGPGELFF
TRBV28,TRBJ1-1,once,TRBD1,13,TGTGCCAGGGGAAGGGGGCTTAGCACTGAAGCTTTCTTT,CARGRGLSTEAFF
TRBV5-1,TRBJ1-1,-,TRBD1,15,TGCGCCAGCAGCTTCCCCGGGACAGGGAACACTGAAGCTTTCTTT,CASSFPGTGNTEAFF
TRBV6-2/TRBV6-3,TRBJ1-2,-,-,13,TGTGCCAGCAGTTACCGACAGCTGAATGGCTACACCTTC,CASSYRQLNGYTF
TRBV29-1,TRBJ2-1,-,TRBD2,13,TGCAGCTTTTGGCTAGCGGGAGTGGGTGAGCAGTTCTTC,CSFWLAGVGEQFF
TRBV11-2,TRBJ2-7,-,-,14,TGTGCCAGCAGCTTAGTTGCCAGAAACCACGAGCAGTACTTC,CASSLVARNHEQYF
TRBV7-9,TRBJ1-1,-,-,16,TGTGCCAGCAGCCGTACATTTGGCGCCGGAGGGACTGAAGCTTTCTTT,CASSRTFGAGGTEAFF
TRBV19,TRBJ2-1,-,-,16,TGTGCCAGTAGTCTCTATACCCGTGACACGACAGGTGAGCAGTTCTTC,CASSLYTRDTTGEQFF